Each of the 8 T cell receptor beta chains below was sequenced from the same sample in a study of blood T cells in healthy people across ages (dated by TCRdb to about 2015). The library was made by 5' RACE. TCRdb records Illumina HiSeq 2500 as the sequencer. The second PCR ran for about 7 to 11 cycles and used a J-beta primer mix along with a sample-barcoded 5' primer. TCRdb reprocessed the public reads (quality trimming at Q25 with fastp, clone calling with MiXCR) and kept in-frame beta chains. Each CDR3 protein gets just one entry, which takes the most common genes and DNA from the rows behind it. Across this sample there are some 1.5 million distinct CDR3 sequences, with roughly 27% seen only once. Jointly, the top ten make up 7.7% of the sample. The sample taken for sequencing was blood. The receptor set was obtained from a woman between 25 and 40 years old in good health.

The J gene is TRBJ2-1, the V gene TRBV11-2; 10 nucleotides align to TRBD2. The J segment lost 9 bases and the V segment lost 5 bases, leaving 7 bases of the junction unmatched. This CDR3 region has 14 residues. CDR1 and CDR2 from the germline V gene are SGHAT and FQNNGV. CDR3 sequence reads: CASSPAGGPGEQFF. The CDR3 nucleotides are TGTGCCAGCAGCCCAGCGGGGGGGCCTGGTGAGCAGTTCTTC.

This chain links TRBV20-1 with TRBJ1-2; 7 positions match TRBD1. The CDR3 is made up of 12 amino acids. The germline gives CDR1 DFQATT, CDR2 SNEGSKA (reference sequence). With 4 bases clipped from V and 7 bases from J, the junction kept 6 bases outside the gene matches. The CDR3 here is CSAMEGAGGYTF. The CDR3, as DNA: TGCAGTGCTATGGAGGGGGCGGGTGGCTACACCTTC.

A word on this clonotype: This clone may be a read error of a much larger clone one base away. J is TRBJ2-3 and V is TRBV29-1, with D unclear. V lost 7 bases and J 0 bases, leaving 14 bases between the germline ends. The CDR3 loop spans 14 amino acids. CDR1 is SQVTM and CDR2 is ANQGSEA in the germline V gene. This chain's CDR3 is CSAVSSQSTDTQYF. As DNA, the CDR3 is TGCAGCGCTGTTAGTTCTCAGAGCACAGATACGCAGTATTTT.

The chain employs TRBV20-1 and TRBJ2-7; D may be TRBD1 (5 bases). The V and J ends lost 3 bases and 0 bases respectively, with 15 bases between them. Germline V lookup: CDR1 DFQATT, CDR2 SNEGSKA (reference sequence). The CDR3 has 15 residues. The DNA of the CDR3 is TGCAGTGCTAGGACAGCGCGGTCAAGCTCCTACGAGCAGTACTTC. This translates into CSARTARSSSYEQYF.

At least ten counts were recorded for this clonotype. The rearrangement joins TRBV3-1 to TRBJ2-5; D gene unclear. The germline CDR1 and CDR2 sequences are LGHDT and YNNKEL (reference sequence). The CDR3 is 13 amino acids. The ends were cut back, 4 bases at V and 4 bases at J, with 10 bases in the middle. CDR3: CASSLTLLETQYF. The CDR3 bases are TGTGCCAGCAGCCTGACGTTGTTAGAGACCCAGTACTTC.

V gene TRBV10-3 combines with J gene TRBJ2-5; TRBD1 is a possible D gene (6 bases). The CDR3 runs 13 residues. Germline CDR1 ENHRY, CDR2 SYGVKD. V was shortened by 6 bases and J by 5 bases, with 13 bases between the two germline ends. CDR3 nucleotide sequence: TGTGCCATCAGCTCAGGGGCCCTGGAGACCCAGTACTTC. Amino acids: CAISSGALETQYF.

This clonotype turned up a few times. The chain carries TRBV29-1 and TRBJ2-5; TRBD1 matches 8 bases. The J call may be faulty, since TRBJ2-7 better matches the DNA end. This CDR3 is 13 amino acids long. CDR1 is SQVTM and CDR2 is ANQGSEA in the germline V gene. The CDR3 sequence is CSVSRQGAGEQYF. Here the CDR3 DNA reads TGCAGCGTTTCAAGGCAGGGGGCCGGCGAGCAGTACTTC.

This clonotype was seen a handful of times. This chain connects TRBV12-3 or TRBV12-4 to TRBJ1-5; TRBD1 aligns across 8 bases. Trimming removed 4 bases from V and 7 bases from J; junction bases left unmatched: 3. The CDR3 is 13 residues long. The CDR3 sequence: CASSSDRVQPQHF. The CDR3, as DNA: TGTGCCAGCAGTTCGGACAGGGTCCAGCCCCAGCATTTT.